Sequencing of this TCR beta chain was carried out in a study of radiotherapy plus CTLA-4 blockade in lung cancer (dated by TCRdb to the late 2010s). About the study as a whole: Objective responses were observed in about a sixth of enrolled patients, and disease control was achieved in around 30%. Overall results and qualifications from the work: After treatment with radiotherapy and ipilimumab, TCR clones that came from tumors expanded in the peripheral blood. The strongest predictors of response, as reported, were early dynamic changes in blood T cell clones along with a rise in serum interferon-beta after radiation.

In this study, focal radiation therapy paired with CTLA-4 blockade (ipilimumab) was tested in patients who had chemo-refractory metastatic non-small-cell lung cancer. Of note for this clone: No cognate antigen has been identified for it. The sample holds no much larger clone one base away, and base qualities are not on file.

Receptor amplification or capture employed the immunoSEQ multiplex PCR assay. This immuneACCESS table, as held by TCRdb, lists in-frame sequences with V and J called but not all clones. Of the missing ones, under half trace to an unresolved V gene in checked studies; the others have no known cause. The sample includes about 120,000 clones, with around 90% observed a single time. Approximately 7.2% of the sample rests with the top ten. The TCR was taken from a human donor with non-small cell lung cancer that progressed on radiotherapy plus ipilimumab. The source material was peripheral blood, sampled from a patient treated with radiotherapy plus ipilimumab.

The CDR3 reads CSVAPGPQVDTQYF. Read as DNA, the sequence is TGCAGCGTTGCTCCGGGACCGCAGGTGGATACGCAGTATTTT. The V gene is TRBV29-1 and the J gene is TRBJ2-3; the D gene may be TRBD1 or TRBD2, since each aligns over 5 bases. Sequences SQVTM (CDR1) and ANQGSEA (CDR2) are obtained from the germline V gene. V lost 4 bases and J lost 6 bases; the stretch between them is 17 bases long. Its CDR3 holds 14 amino acids, cysteine through phenylalanine. Kept here is only the CDR3 DNA, which spans 42 bases and is read in frame from base 1.